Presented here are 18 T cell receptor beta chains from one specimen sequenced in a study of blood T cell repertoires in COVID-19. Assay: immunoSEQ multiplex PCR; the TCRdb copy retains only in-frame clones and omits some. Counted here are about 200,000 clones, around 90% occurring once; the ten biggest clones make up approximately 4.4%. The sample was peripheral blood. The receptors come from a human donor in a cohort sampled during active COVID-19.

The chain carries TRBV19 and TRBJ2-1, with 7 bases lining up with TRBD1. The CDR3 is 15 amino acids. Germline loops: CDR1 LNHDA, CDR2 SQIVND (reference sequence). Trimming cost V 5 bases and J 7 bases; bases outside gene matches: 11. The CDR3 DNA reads TGTGCCAGTAGTTGGGAACCAGGGGGTATGAATGAGCAGTTCTTC. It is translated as CASSWEPGGMNEQFF.

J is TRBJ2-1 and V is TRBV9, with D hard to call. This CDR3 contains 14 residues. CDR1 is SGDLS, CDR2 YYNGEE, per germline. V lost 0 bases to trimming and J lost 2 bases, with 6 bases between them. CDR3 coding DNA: TGTGCCAGCAGCGTAGCTTCTACCTACAATGAGCAGTTCTTC. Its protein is CASSVASTYNEQFF. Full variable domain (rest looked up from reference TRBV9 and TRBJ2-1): DSGVTQTPKHLITATGQRVTLRCSPRSGDLSVYWYQQSLDQGLQFLIQYYNGEERAKGNILERFSAQQFPDLHSELNLSSLELGDSALYFCASSVASTYNEQFFGPGTRLTVL.

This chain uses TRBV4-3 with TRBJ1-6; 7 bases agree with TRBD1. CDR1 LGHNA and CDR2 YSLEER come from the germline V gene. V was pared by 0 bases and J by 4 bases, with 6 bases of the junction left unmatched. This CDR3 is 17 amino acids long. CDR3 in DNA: TGCGCCAGCAGCCAAGATACGAGACAGGGTTATAATTCACCCCTCCACTTT. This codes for CASSQDTRQGYNSPLHF.

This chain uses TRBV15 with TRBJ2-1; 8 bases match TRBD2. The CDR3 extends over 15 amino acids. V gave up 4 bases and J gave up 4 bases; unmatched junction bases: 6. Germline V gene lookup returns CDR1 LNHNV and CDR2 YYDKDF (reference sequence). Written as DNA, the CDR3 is TGTGCCACCAGCAAACTAGCGGAGACTTACAATGAGCAGTTCTTC. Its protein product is CATSKLAETYNEQFF.

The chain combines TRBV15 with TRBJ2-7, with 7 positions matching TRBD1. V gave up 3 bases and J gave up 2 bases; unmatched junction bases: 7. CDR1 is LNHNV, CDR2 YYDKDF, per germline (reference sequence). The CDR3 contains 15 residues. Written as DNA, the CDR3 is TGTGCCACCAGCAGCCGGGACAGACCCCCCTACGAGCAGTACTTC. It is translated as CATSSRDRPPYEQYF.

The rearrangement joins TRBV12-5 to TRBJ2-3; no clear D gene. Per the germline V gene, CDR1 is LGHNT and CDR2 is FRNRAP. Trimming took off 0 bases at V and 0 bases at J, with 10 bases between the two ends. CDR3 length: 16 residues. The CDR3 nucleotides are TGTGCTAGTGGTTTGGTAATCGCAACTAGCACAGATACGCAGTATTTT. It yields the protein CASGLVIATSTDTQYF.

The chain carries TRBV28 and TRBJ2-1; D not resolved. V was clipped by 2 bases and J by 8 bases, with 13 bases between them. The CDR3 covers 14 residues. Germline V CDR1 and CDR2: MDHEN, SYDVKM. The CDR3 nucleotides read TGTGCCAGCAGTTTAGTTAATAGTCTCGATGAGCAGTTCTTC. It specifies CASSLVNSLDEQFF.

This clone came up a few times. The CDR3 spells CASSSGAYGYTF. The CDR3 coding sequence is TGTGCCAGCAGTTCGGGAGCCTATGGCTACACCTTC. The V and J genes are TRBV6-2 or TRBV6-3 and TRBJ1-2; D is ambiguous. This CDR3 region has 12 residues. The V end lost 4 bases, the J end lost 4 bases, and 7 bases lay between the germline ends. CDR1 is MNHEY and CDR2 is SVGEGT in the germline V gene.

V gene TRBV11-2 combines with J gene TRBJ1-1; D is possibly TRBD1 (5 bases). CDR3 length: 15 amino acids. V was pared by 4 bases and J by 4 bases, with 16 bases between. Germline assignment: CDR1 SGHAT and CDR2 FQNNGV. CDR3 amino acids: CASSWGVGSSTEAFF. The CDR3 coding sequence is TGTGCCAGCAGCTGGGGGGTAGGGTCGAGCACTGAAGCTTTCTTT.

CDR3 amino acids: CASSLGVSAATNEKLFF. For the CDR3, the DNA is TGTGCCAGCAGCTTAGGTGTCAGCGCCGCAACTAATGAAAAACTGTTTTTT. The chain has TRBV11-2 and TRBJ1-4; D gene uncertain. V was clipped by 1 base and J by 0 bases, with 12 bases between them. This CDR3 spans 17 amino acids. Germline CDR1 reads SGHAT; CDR2 reads FQNNGV.

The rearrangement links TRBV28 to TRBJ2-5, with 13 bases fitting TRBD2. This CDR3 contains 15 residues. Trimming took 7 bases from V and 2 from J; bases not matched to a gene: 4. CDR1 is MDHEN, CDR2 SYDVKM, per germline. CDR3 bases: TGTGCCAGCATATTGGGACTAGCGGGACAAGAGACCCAGTACTTC. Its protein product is CASILGLAGQETQYF. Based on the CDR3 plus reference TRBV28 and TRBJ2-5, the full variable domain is DVKVTQSSRYLVKRTGEKVFLECVQDMDHENMFWYRQDPGLGLRLIYFSYDVKMKEKGDIPEGYSVSREKKERFSLILESASTNQTSMYLCASILGLAGQETQYFGPGTRLLVL.

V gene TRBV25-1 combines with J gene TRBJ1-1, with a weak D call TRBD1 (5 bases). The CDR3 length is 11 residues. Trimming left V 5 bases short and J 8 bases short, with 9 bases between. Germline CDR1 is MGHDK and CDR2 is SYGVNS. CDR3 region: CASSKGQEAFF. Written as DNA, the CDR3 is TGTGCCAGCAGTAAGGGGCAGGAAGCTTTCTTT.

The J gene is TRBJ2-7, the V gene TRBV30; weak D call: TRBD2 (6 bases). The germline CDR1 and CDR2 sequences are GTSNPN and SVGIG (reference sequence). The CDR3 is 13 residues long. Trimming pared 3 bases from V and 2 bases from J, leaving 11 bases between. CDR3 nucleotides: TGTGCCTGGAGCCCTGGAGGGGCCTACGAGCAGTACTTC. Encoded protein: CAWSPGGAYEQYF.

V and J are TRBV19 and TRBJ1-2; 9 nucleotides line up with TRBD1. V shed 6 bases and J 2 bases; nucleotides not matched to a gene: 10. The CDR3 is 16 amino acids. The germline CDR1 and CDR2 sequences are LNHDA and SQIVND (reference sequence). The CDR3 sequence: CASSLTLGTGNYGYTF. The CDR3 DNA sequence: TGTGCCAGTAGCCTAACCCTTGGGACAGGGAACTATGGCTACACCTTC.

The CDR3 coding sequence is TGTGCCAGCAGCTTAGTTTTGGTAGTCAGCGGCGGTAACACCGGGGAGCTGTTTTTT. Translating gives CASSLVLVVSGGNTGELFF. The rearrangement links TRBV7-2 to TRBJ2-2; D might be TRBD2 (5 bases). Germline CDR1 is SGHTA and CDR2 is FQGNSA. V shed 1 base and J shed 2 bases, with 20 bases lying between them. This CDR3 spans 19 amino acids.

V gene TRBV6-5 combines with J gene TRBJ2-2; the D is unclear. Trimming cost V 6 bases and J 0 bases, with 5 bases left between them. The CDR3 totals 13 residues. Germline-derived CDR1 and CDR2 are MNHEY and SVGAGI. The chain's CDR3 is CASRSANTGELFF. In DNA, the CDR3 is TGTGCCAGCAGATCCGCGAACACCGGGGAGCTGTTTTTT.

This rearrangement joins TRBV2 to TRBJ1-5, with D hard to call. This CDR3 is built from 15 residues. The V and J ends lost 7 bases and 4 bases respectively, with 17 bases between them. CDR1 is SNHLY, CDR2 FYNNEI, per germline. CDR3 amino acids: CASTQEGERNQPQHF. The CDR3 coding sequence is TGTGCCAGCACTCAGGAGGGAGAGCGGAATCAGCCCCAGCATTTT.

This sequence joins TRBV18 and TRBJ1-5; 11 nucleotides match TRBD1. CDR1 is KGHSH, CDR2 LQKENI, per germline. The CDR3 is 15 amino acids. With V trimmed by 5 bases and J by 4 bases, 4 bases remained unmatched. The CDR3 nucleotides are TGTGCCAGCTCATCGGGACAGGGGGTGAATCAGCCCCAGCATTTT. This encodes CASSSGQGVNQPQHF.